The 17 T cell receptor beta chains given below trace back to one sample, sequenced in a study of CD8+ T cells in alopecia areata. Following extraction, RNA underwent reverse transcription to cDNA, which served as the sequencing template. Data came from immunoSEQ multiplex PCR; TCRdb stores just in-frame clones and leaves some out. The sample has more than 90,000 clones; over 60% are singletons. Input material: CD4+ T cells sorted from blood. The receptors come from a human donor in good health.

This sequence joins TRBV6-5 and TRBJ2-7; D call uncertain. CDR1 and CDR2 from the germline V gene are MNHEY and SVGAGI. The CDR3 consists of 13 residues. V lost 6 bases, J lost 0 bases, and 9 bases lay in between. The CDR3 bases are TGTGCCAGCAGCCGGGCTACCTCCTACGAGCAGTACTTC. It is translated as CASSRATSYEQYF.

This clone was seen a handful of times. The chain couples TRBV11-2 to TRBJ1-5, with unresolved D. Trimming took 5 bases from V and 0 from J, leaving 5 bases between them. The CDR3 consists of 13 residues. Germline CDR1 is SGHAT and CDR2 is FQNNGV. The CDR3 DNA reads as TGTGCCAGCAGCCCCGATAGCAATCAGCCCCAGCATTTT. Translated: CASSPDSNQPQHF.

The chain couples TRBV29-1 to TRBJ2-7, with 8 bases aligning to TRBD1. Germline values: CDR1 SQVTM, CDR2 ANQGSEA. The CDR3 spans 12 residues. J gave up 5 bases and V 6 bases, and 6 bases lay outside the gene matches. DNA for the CDR3: TGCAGCGTAGCGACAGGGGTACACGAGCAGTACTTC. Translation: CSVATGVHEQYF.

The chain couples TRBV11-2 to TRBJ2-5, with a tentative D call TRBD1 (5 bases). This CDR3 region has 14 residues. V lost 1 base and J 2 bases, leaving 8 bases between the germline ends. The germline V gene encodes CDR1 SGHAT and CDR2 FQNNGV. The CDR3 DNA follows: TGTGCCAGCAGCTTAGGACAGACACAAGAGACCCAGTACTTC. Protein product: CASSLGQTQETQYF.

The chain couples TRBV2 to TRBJ2-2, with D hard to call. Germline CDR1 reads SNHLY; CDR2 reads FYNNEI. Trimming removed 4 bases from V and 5 bases from J, with 11 bases in between. The CDR3 consists of 14 residues. CDR3 sequence reads: CASSGILRTGELFF. The CDR3 DNA reads TGTGCCAGCAGTGGTATCTTGAGGACCGGGGAGCTGTTTTTT. The variable domain in full, completed from reference TRBV2 and TRBJ2-2, reads EPEVTQTPSHQVTQMGQEVILRCVPISNHLYFYWYRQILGQKVEFLVSFYNNEISEKSEIFDDQFSVERPDGSNFTLKIRSTKLEDSAMYFCASSGILRTGELFFGEGSRLTVL.

There are many counts of this clone. The chain is built from TRBV5-1 and TRBJ1-2; a weak D match, TRBD1 (5 bases). Germline V gene data show CDR1 as SGHRS and CDR2 as YFSETQ. The CDR3 is made up of 14 amino acids. Trimming removed 4 bases from V and 2 bases from J, with 12 bases in between. CDR3 sequence: CASSRTQGNYGYTF. The CDR3, as DNA: TGCGCCAGCAGCCGGACGCAGGGCAACTATGGCTACACCTTC.

This clone was seen more than once but under ten times. The CDR3, as DNA: TGCAGCGCCGGAGGTAACACAGATACGCAGTATTTT. Translation gives CSAGGNTDTQYF. V and J are TRBV29-1 and TRBJ2-3; TRBD2 might be the D (5 bases). The germline V gene has CDR1 SQVTM and CDR2 ANQGSEA. This CDR3 is 12 amino acids long. The V end lost 7 bases, the J end lost 2 bases, and 10 bases lay between the germline ends.

The V and J genes are TRBV19 and TRBJ2-5; TRBD1 agrees at 7 bases. V gave up 5 bases and J gave up 2 bases; unmatched junction bases: 2. CDR1 LNHDA and CDR2 SQIVND come from the germline V gene (reference sequence). This CDR3 contains 13 residues. The CDR3 DNA reads TGTGCCAGTAGTGGACAGGCACAAGAGACCCAGTACTTC. Amino acid sequence: CASSGQAQETQYF.

This clone was counted a few times. The V gene is TRBV2, the J gene TRBJ1-5, with 7 bases identical to TRBD1. Germline V gene lookup returns CDR1 SNHLY and CDR2 FYNNEI. The CDR3 covers 16 residues. V lost 4 bases to trimming and J lost 6 bases; unmatched junction nucleotides: 12. In DNA form, the CDR3 reads TGTGCCAGCAGTGGAGACAGGGCAATAATCGGTCAGCCCCAGCATTTT. Amino acid sequence: CASSGDRAIIGQPQHF. The full variable domain, completed using reference TRBV2 and TRBJ1-5, is EPEVTQTPSHQVTQMGQEVILRCVPISNHLYFYWYRQILGQKVEFLVSFYNNEISEKSEIFDDQFSVERPDGSNFTLKIRSTKLEDSAMYFCASSGDRAIIGQPQHFGDGTRLSIL.

V gene TRBV18 combines with J gene TRBJ2-5; 8 nucleotides agree with TRBD2. Germline trimming cut 2 bases from V and 4 bases from J; bases unmatched to any gene: 6. Germline values: CDR1 KGHSH, CDR2 LQKENI. The CDR3 sequence is 15 residues long. In DNA, the CDR3 is TGTGCCAGCTCACCAAATAGCGGGGCCCGAGAGACCCAGTACTTC. Translated, it gives CASSPNSGARETQYF. The full variable domain, with the rest looked up from reference TRBV18 and TRBJ2-5, is NAGVMQNPRHLVRRRGQEARLRCSPMKGHSHVYWYRQLPEEGLKFMVYLQKENIIDESGMPKERFSAEFPKEGPSILRIQQVVRGDSAAYFCASSPNSGARETQYFGPGTRLLVL.

This clone appeared a few times. The V call is TRBV19, the J call TRBJ2-7; maybe TRBD2 (6 bases). In germline, CDR1 is LNHDA, CDR2 SQIVND (reference sequence). This CDR3 is built from 12 residues. Trimming left V 7 bases short and J 6 bases short, with 13 bases between. In DNA, the CDR3 is TGTGCCAGTAAGCCGGGGGTCGGCGAGCAGTACTTC. It translates to CASKPGVGEQYF.

The chain carries TRBV2 and TRBJ2-7; 7 nucleotides match TRBD1. The V segment lost 8 bases and the J segment 5 bases; nucleotides outside the gene matches: 9. This CDR3 region has 13 residues. CDR1 is SNHLY and CDR2 is FYNNEI in the germline V gene. CDR3 bases: TGTGCCAGCGAGAGACAGGGTCGCGACGAGCAGTACTTC. It yields the protein CASERQGRDEQYF.

The gene calls are TRBV6-5 and TRBJ2-7; D is undetermined. Trimming stripped 0 bases from V and 2 bases from J, with 11 bases between. The CDR3 extends over 15 amino acids. Germline V gives CDR1 MNHEY, CDR2 SVGAGI. In DNA, the CDR3 is TGTGCCAGCAGTTACTCCCCGGGTCCTACCTACGAGCAGTACTTC. Protein product: CASSYSPGPTYEQYF.

The chain joins TRBV6-5 to TRBJ2-3; D gene unclear. Germline CDR1 and CDR2: MNHEY and SVGAGI. The V end lost 5 bases, the J end lost 9 bases, and 12 bases lay between the germline ends. The CDR3 spans 12 residues. CDR3 nucleotides: TGTGCCAGCAGTATACCACCAGGCACGCAGTATTTT. Translating it yields CASSIPPGTQYF.

This clone was counted a few times. This chain joins TRBV19 and TRBJ1-2, with a tentative D call TRBD1 (6 bases). Germline assignment: CDR1 LNHDA and CDR2 SQIVND (reference sequence). Trimming removed 3 bases from V and 4 bases from J, with 9 bases in between. The CDR3 is 13 residues long. Written as DNA, the CDR3 is TGTGCCAGTAGTATTCGGGACACCTATGGCTACACCTTC. Translated: CASSIRDTYGYTF.

This chain connects TRBV2 to TRBJ2-7, with 10 bases that match TRBD1. CDR1 and CDR2 from the germline V gene are SNHLY and FYNNEI. The ends lost 6 bases at V and 3 bases at J; junction bases unmatched: 5. This CDR3 is built from 14 residues. DNA for the CDR3: TGTGCCAGCAGGCCGGGACAGGGGTTCTACGAGCAGTACTTC. Residues: CASRPGQGFYEQYF.

V usage is TRBV7-2 and J usage is TRBJ2-1; 8 bases are shared with TRBD1. V lost 5 bases to trimming and J lost 10 bases; unmatched junction nucleotides: 7. This CDR3 has 13 amino acids. Germline lookup yields CDR1 SGHTA and CDR2 FQGNSA. CDR3 loop: CASSPLRTGEQFF. The CDR3 nucleotides read TGTGCCAGCAGCCCCCTTAGGACAGGGGAGCAGTTCTTC. Using reference TRBV7-2 and TRBJ2-1 for the parts outside the CDR3, the full variable domain is GAGVSQSPSNKVTEKGKDVELRCDPISGHTALYWYRQSLGQGLEFLIYFQGNSAPDKSGLPSDRFSAERTGGSVSTLTIQRTQQEDSAVYLCASSPLRTGEQFFGPGTRLTVL.